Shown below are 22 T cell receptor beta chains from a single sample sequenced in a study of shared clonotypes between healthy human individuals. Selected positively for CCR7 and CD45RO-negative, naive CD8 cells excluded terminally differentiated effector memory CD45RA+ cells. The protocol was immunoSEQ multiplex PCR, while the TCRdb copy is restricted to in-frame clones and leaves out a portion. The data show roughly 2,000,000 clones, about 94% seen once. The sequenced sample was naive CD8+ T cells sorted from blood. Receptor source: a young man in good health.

CDR3 region: CASSTQVSEAFF. The CDR3 DNA sequence: TGTGCCAGCTCAACCCAAGTCTCTGAAGCTTTCTTT. The chain joins TRBV18 to TRBJ1-1; unclear D gene. V lost 5 bases and J 6 bases, leaving 10 bases between the germline ends. The CDR3 totals 12 residues. Germline CDR1 KGHSH, CDR2 LQKENI.

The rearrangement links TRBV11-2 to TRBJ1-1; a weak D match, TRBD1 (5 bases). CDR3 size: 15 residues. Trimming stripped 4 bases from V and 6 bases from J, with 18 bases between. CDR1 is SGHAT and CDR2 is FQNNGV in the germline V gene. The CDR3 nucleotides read TGTGCCAGCAGCTCGAGGGGTGATTGGGACGCTGAAGCTTTCTTT. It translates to CASSSRGDWDAEAFF.

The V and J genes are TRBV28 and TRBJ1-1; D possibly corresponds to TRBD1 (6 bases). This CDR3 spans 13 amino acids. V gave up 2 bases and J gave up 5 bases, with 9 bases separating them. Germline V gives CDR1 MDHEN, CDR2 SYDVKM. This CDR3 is CASSLPGQTEAFF. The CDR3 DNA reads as TGTGCCAGCAGTTTACCCGGACAGACTGAAGCTTTCTTT.

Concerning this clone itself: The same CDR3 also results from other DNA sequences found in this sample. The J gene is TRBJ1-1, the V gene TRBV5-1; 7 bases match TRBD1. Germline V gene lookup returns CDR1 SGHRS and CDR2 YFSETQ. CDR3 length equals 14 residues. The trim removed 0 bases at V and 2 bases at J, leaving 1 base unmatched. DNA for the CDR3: TGCGCCAGCAGCTTGGACAGGGGAAACACTGAAGCTTTCTTT. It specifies CASSLDRGNTEAFF. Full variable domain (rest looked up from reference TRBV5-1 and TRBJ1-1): KAGVTQTPRYLIKTRGQQVTLSCSPISGHRSVSWYQQTPGQGLQFLFEYFSETQRNKGNFPGRFSGRQFSNSRSEMNVSTLELGDSALYLCASSLDRGNTEAFFGQGTRLTVV.

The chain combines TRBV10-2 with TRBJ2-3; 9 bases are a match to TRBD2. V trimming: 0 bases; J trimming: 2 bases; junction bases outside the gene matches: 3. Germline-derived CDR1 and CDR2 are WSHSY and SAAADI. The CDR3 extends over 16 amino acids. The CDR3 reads CASSESVAGATDTQYF. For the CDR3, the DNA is TGCGCCAGCAGTGAGTCGGTAGCGGGGGCCACAGATACGCAGTATTTT.

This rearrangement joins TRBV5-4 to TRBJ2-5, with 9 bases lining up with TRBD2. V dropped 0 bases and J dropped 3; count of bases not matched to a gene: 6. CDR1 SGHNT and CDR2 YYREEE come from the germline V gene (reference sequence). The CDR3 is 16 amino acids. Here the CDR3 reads CASSLDAREGEETQYF. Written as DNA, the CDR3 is TGTGCCAGCAGCTTGGATGCGCGGGAGGGTGAAGAGACCCAGTACTTC. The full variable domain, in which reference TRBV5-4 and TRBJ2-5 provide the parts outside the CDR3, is ETGVTQSPTHLIKTRGQQVTLRCSSQSGHNTVSWYQQALGQGPQFIFQYYREEENGRGNFPPRFSGLQFPNYSSELNVNALELDDSALYLCASSLDAREGEETQYFGPGTRLLVL.

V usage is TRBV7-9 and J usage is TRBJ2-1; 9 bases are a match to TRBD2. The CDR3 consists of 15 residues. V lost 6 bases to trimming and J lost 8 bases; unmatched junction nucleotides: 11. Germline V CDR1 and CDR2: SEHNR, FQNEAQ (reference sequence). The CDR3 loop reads CASSWTSDFSDEQFF. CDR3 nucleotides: TGTGCCAGCAGTTGGACTAGCGATTTCTCCGATGAGCAGTTCTTC.

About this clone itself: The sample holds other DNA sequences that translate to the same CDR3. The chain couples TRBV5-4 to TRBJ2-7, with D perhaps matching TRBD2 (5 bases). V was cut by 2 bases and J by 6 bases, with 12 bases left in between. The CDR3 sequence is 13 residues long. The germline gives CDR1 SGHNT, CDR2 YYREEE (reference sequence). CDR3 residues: CASSFLPSGEQYF. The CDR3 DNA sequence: TGTGCCAGCAGCTTTCTCCCCAGCGGCGAGCAGTACTTC.

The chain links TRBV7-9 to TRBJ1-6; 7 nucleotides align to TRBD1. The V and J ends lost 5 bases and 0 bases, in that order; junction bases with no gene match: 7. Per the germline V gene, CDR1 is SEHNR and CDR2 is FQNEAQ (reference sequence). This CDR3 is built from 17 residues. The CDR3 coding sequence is TGTGCCAGCAGCCCTAGGACAGGAAGCTCCTATAATTCACCCCTCCACTTT. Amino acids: CASSPRTGSSYNSPLHF.

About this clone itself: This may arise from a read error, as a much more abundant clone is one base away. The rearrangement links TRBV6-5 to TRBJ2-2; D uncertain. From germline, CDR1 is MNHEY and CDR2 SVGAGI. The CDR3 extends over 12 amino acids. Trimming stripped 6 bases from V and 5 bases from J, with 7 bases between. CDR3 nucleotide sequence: TGTGCCAGCAGCATAGGGACCGGGGAGCTGTTTTTT. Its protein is CASSIGTGELFF.

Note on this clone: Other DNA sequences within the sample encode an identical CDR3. This CDR3 reads CASSYSLAGELFF. In DNA, the CDR3 is TGTGCCAGCAGTTACTCTCTAGCCGGGGAGCTGTTTTTT. V usage is TRBV6-5 and J usage is TRBJ2-2; D is unclear. CDR3 length: 13 residues. The germline V gene encodes CDR1 MNHEY and CDR2 SVGAGI. Trimming took off 0 bases at V and 6 bases at J, with 5 bases between the two ends.

CDR3 amino acids: CASSLFDPDGEQFF. CDR3 nucleotides: TGTGCCAGCAGTCTCTTTGACCCGGACGGTGAGCAGTTCTTC. The chain joins TRBV27 to TRBJ2-1; no clear D gene. CDR1 and CDR2 (germline): MNHEY, SMNVEV (reference sequence). This CDR3 has 14 amino acids. V was pared by 5 bases and J by 9 bases, with 17 bases between.

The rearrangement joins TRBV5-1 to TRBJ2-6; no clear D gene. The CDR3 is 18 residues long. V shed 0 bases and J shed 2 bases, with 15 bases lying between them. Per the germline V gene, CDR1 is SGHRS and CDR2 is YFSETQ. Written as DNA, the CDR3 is TGCGCCAGCAGCTTGGTTATGGTGCGCCTCCCTGGGGCCAACGTCCTGACTTTC. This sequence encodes CASSLVMVRLPGANVLTF.

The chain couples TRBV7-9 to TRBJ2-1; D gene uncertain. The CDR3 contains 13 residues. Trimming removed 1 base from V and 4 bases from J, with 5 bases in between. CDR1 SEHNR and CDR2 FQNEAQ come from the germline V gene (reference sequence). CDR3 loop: CASSLGEYNEQFF. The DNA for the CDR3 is TGTGCCAGCAGCTTAGGCGAGTACAATGAGCAGTTCTTC.

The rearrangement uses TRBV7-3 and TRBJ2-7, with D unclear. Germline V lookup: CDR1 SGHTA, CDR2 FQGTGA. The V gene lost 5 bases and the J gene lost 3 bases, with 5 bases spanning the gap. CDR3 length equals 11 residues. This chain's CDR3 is CASSSLYEQYF. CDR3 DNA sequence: TGTGCCAGCAGCAGCCTCTACGAGCAGTACTTC.

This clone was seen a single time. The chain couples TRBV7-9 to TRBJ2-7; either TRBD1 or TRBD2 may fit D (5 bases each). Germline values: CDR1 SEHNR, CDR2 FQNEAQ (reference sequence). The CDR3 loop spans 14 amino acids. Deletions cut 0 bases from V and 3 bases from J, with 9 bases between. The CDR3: CASSLAAGSYEQYF. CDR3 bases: TGTGCCAGCAGCTTAGCGGCAGGGAGCTACGAGCAGTACTTC.

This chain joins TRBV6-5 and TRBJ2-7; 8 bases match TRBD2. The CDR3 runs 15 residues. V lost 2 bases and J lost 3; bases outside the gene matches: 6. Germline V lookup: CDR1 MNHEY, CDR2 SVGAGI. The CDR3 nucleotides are TGTGCCAGCAGTTACAACGGGGGGGCCAGCTACGAGCAGTACTTC. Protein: CASSYNGGASYEQYF.

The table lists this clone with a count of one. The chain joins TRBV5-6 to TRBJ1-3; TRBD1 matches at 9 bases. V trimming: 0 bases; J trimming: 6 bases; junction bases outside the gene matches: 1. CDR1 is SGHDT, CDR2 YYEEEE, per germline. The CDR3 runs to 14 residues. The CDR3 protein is CASSLGTGVNTIYF. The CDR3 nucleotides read TGTGCCAGCAGCTTGGGGACAGGGGTAAACACCATATATTTT.

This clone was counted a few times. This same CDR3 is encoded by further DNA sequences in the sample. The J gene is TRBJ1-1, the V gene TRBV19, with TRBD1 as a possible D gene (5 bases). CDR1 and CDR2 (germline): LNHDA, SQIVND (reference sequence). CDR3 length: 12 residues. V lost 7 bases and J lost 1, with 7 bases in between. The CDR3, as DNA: TGTGCCAGTATTGGGGGGAACACTGAAGCTTTCTTT. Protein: CASIGGNTEAFF. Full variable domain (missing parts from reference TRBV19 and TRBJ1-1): DGGITQSPKYLFRKEGQNVTLSCEQNLNHDAMYWYRQDPGQGLRLIYYSQIVNDFQKGDIAEGYSVSREKKESFPLTVTSAQKNPTAFYLCASIGGNTEAFFGQGTRLTVV.

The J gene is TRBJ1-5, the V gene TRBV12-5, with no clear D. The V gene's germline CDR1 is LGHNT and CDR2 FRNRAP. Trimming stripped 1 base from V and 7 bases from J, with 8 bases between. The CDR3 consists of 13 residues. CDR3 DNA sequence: TGTGCTAGTGGTTTGGACCAAGGACAGCCCCAGCATTTT. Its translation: CASGLDQGQPQHF.

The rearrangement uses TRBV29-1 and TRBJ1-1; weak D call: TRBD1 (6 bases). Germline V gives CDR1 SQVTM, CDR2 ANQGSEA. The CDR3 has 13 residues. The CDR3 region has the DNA TGCGCAGCACCTGAGGGGGGGAACACTGAAGCTTTCTTT. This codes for CAAPEGGNTEAFF.

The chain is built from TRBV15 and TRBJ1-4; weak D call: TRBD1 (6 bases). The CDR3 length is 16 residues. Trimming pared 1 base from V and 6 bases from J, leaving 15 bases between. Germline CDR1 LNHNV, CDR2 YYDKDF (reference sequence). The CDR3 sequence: CATSRGEGQGDEKLFF. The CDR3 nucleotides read TGTGCCACCAGCAGAGGGGAGGGACAAGGGGATGAAAAACTGTTTTTT.